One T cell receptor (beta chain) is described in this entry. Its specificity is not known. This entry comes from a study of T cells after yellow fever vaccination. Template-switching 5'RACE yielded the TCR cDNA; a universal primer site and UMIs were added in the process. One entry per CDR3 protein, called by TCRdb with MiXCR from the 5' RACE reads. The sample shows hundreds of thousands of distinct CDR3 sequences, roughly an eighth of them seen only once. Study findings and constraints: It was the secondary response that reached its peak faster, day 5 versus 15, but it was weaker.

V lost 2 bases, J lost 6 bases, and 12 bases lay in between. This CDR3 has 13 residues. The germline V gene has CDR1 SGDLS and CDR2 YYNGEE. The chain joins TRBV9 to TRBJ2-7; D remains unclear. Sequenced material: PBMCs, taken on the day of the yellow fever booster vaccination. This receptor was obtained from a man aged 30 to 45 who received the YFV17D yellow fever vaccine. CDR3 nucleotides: TGTGCCAGCAGCGTTGGTCCCGGCGCCGAGCAGTACTTC. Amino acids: CASSVGPGAEQYF.